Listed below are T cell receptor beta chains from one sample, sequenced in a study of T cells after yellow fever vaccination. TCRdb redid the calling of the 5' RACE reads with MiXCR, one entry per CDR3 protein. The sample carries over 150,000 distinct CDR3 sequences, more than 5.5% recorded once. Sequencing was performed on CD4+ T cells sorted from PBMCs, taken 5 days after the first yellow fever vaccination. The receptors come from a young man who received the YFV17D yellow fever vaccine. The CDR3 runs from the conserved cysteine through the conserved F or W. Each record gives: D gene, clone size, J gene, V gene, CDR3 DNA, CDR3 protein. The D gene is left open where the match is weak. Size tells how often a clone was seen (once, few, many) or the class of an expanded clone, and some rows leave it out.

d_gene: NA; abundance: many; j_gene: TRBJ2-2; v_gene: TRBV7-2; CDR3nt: TGTGCCAGCAGCCCGATATTAGGGTGGGCCACCGGGGAGCTGTTTTTT; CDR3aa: CASSPILGWATGELFF
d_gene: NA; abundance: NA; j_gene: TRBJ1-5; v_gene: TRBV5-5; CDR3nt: TGTGCCAGCAGCGTAGACTTGTCCGGACAGCCCCAGCATTTT; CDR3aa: CASSVDLSGQPQHF
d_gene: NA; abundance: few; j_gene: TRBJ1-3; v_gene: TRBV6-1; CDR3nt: TGTGCCAGCAGGCCCATGTCGGCCGGCTCTGGAAACACCATATATTTT; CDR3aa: CASRPMSAGSGNTIYF
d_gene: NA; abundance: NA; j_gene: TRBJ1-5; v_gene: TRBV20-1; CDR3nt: TGCAGTGCTTGGCAAAACCGGGGGAAACAGCCCCAGCATTTT; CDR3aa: CSAWQNRGKQPQHF
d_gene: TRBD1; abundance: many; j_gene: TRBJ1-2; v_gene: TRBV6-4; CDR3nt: TGTGCCAGCAGTGGGTCGACAGGGGAGAGCTACACCTTC; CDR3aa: CASSGSTGESYTF
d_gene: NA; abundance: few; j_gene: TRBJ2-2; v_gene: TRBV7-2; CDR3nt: TGTGCCAGCAGAAACGGACAGATAAACACCGGGGAGCTGTTTTTT; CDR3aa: CASRNGQINTGELFF
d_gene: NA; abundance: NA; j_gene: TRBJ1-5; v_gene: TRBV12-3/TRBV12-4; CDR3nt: TGTGCCAGCAGCCTTCAAAGAAGGGCCAATCAGCCCCAGCATTTT; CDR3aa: CASSLQRRANQPQHF
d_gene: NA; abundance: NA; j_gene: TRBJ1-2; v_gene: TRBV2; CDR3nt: TGTGCCAGCAGTGAAGCAGGGATCTATGGCTACACCTTC; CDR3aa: CASSEAGIYGYTF
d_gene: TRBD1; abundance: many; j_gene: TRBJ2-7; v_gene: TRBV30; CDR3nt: TGTGCCTGGAGTGTATTCGGGACAGGGGAGCAGTACTTC; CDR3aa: CAWSVFGTGEQYF
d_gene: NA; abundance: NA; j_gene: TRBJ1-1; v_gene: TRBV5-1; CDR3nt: TGCGCCAGCAGCTGGGACGGCCTGAACACTGAAGCTTTCTTT; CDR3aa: CASSWDGLNTEAFF
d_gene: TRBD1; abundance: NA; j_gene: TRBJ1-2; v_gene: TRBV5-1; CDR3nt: TGCGCCAGCAGCCACCCCCCCGGGACAGGGGGCGCCCTTGGCTACACCTTC; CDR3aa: CASSHPPGTGGALGYTF
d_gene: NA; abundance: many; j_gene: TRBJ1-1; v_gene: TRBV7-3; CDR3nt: TGTGCCAGCAGCTTAACCACGGACAGTGAAGCTTTCTTT; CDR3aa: CASSLTTDSEAFF
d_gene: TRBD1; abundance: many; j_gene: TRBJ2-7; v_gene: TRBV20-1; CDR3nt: TGCAGTGCTAGGCTACCGGGACAGGCCTACGAGCAGTACTTC; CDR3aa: CSARLPGQAYEQYF
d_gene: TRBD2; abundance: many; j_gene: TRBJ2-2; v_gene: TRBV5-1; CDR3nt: TGCGCCAGCAAATCTAGCGGGGGGACGAACACCGGGGAGCTGTTTTTT; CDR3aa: CASKSSGGTNTGELFF
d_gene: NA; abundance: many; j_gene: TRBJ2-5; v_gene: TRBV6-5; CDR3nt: TGTGCCAGCAGCCTAAAGGGGGATCAGGAGACCCAGTACTTC; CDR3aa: CASSLKGDQETQYF
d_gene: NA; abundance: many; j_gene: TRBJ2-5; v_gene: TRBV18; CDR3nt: TGTGCCAGCTCTGCAACAGGGCCCCAAGAGACCCAGTACTTC; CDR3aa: CASSATGPQETQYF
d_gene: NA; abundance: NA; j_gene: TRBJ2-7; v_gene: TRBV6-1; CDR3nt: TGTGCCAGCACTGAAGGGCAGAACTACGAGCAGTACTTC; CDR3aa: CASTEGQNYEQYF
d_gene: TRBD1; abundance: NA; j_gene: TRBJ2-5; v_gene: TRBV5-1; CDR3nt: TGCGCCAGCAGCTTAGGAGGAAGGGGGCGGATAGAGACCCAGTACTTC; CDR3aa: CASSLGGRGRIETQYF
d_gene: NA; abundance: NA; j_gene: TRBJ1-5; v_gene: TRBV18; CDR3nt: TGTGCCAGCTCACCACGCGATCCCGCTTTTGGTCAGCCCCAGCATTTT; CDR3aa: CASSPRDPAFGQPQHF
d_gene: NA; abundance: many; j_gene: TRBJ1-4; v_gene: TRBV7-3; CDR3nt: TGTGCCGTACCCCCCCGGGATAATGAAAAACTGTTTTTT; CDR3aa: CAVPPRDNEKLFF
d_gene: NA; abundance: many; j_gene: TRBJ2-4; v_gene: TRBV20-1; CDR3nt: TGCAGTGGGCAGGATGGTTTTACCAAAAACATTCAGTACTTC; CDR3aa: CSGQDGFTKNIQYF
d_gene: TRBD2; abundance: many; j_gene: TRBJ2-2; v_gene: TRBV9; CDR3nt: TGTGCCAGCAGCGTAGGGGAGGGAGTGCTGTTTTTT; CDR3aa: CASSVGEGVLFF
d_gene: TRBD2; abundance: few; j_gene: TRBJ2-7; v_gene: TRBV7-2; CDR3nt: TGTGCCAGCAGCCAGACTAGCGGGGGAGGCTACGAGCAGTACTTC; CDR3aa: CASSQTSGGGYEQYF
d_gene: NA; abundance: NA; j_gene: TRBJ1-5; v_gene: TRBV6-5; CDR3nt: TGTGCCAGCAGTCCCCGAGCGGAGTCCTTGCCCCAGCATTTT; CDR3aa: CASSPRAESLPQHF
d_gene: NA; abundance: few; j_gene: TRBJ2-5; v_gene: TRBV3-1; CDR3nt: TGTGCCAGCAGCCAAGATCCGCCGATGGCAGGGGAGACCCAGTACTTC; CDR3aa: CASSQDPPMAGETQYF
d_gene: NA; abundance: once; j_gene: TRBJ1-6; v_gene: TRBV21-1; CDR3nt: TGTGCCAGAAGGGGGACGCTTAATAATTCACCCCTCCACTTT; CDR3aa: CARRGTLNNSPLHF
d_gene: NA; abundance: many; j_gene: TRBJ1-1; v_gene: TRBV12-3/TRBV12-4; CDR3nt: TGTGCCAGCAGTTTTATAGCTGGATACAAGGCGGCTGAAGCTTTCTTT; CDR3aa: CASSFIAGYKAAEAFF
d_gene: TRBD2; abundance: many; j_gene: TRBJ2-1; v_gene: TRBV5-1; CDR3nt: TGCGCCAGCAGCTTCCGAATCACTAGCGGGCCTGAGCAGTTCTTC; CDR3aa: CASSFRITSGPEQFF
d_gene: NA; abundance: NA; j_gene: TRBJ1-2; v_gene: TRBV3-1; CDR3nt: TGTGCCTCCTGCCAAGTTGGGGGTGGCTACACCTTC; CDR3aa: CASCQVGGGYTF
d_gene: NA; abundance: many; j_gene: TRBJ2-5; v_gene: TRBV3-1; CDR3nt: TGTGCCAGCAGCATTTTAGAGACCCAGTACTTC; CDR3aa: CASSILETQYF
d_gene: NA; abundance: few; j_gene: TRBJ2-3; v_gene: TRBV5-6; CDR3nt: TGTGCCAGCAGAGCCCTTGGAAACCAGAGGGGGACAAAGGATACGCAGTATTTT; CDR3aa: CASRALGNQRGTKDTQYF
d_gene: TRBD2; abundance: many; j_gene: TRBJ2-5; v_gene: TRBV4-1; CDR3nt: TGCGCCAGCAGCCAAGGGGGTAGCGGGGGGATAAAAGAGACCCAGTACTTC; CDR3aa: CASSQGGSGGIKETQYF
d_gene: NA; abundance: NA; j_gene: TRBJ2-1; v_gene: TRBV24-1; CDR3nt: TGTGCCACCAGTGTGGGGGCTTACAATGAGCAGTTCTTC; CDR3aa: CATSVGAYNEQFF
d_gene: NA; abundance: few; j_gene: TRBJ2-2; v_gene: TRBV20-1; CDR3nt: TGCAGTGCTAGAGTCTCGGAGAACACCGGGGAGCTGTTTTTT; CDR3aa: CSARVSENTGELFF
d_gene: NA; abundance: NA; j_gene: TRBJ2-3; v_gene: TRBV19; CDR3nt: TGTGCCAGTAGTATTCAGGGGAGGACAGATACGCAGTATTTT; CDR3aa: CASSIQGRTDTQYF
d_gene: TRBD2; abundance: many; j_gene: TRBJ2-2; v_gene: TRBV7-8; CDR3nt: TGTGCCAGCAGCCTCTTGGGCACGGGGGGGCCCAGCGGGGAGCTGTTTTTT; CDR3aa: CASSLLGTGGPSGELFF
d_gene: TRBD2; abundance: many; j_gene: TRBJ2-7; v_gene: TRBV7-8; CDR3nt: TGTGCCAGCAGCTTAGTGGGACTAGCGGGGTCCGAGCAGTACTTC; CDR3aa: CASSLVGLAGSEQYF
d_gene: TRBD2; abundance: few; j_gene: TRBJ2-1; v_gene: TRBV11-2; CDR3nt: TGTGCCAGCAGCCCCCACTGGGGCGGGGGGGCCGGGTATGAGCAGTTCTTC; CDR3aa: CASSPHWGGGAGYEQFF
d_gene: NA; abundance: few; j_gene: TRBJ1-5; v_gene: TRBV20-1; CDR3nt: TGCAGTGCGCACACCGAAGGCGGGAGCAATCAGCCCCAGCATTTT; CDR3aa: CSAHTEGGSNQPQHF
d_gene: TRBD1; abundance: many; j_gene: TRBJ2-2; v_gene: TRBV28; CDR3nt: TGTGCCAGCAGTTTTTGGTCGACAGGGGCGATCGGGGAGCTGTTTTTT; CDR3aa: CASSFWSTGAIGELFF